The 23 T cell receptor beta chains listed next were all sequenced from one sample in a study of PD-L1 blockade in urothelial cancer (dated by TCRdb to 2017 to 2019). Library generation was performed with the immunoSEQ multiplex PCR assay. The source is immuneACCESS, and TCRdb retained only in-frame sequences with V and J called. Part of the clones is not carried over; for the studies checked, unresolved V genes explain less than half of this, and the remainder is unexplained. The sample table shows about 21,000 clones, and 90% are seen once. The top ten clonotypes cover roughly a sixth of the sample. Here the sequenced sample was PBMCs, taken around atezolizumab (anti-PD-L1) treatment. These receptors all come from a woman aged 55 to 70 with urothelial cancer.

This chain uses TRBV19 with TRBJ1-1, with no clear D. Germline CDR1 LNHDA, CDR2 SQIVND (reference sequence). Trimming took 5 bases from V and 1 from J, leaving 11 bases between them. The CDR3 runs 14 residues. As DNA, the CDR3 is TGTGCCAGTAGTCTAAGATTACGGAACACTGAAGCTTTCTTT. Its protein product is CASSLRLRNTEAFF.

The chain uses TRBV15 and TRBJ2-5, with TRBD2 matching 9 bases. The germline gives CDR1 LNHNV, CDR2 YYDKDF (reference sequence). V trimming: 5 bases; J trimming: 4 bases; junction bases outside the gene matches: 8. CDR3 length equals 15 residues. The CDR3 nucleotides are TGTGCCACCAGCGCAGGGACTAGCAGGGGAGAGACCCAGTACTTC. As protein: CATSAGTSRGETQYF. The full variable domain, completed using reference TRBV15 and TRBJ2-5, is DAMVIQNPRYQVTQFGKPVTLSCSQTLNHNVMYWYQQKSSQAPKLLFHYYDKDFNNEADTPDNFQSRRPNTSFCFLDIRSPGLGDTAMYLCATSAGTSRGETQYFGPGTRLLVL.

The V and J genes are TRBV7-2 and TRBJ1-1, with D possibly matching TRBD1 (5 bases). V was cut by 8 bases and J by 0 bases, with 10 bases left in between. CDR1 and CDR2 from the germline V gene are SGHTA and FQGNSA. The CDR3 length is 13 residues. CDR3 DNA sequence: TGTGCCAGCGCCCTACAGGTGAACACTGAAGCTTTCTTT. Its protein is CASALQVNTEAFF.

The rearrangement links TRBV5-5 to TRBJ1-1; tentative D call: TRBD1 (5 bases). This CDR3 region has 12 residues. Trimming left V 2 bases short and J 9 bases short, with 11 bases between. Germline CDR1 and CDR2: SGHKS and YYEKEE (reference sequence). The CDR3 is CASSLTTEKAFF. In DNA, the CDR3 is TGTGCCAGCAGCTTAACGACAGAGAAAGCTTTCTTT.

The chain employs TRBV5-4 and TRBJ2-7; 8 bases agree with TRBD2. The CDR3 is 15 residues long. Germline loops: CDR1 SGHNT, CDR2 YYREEE (reference sequence). J lost 0 bases, V lost 4 bases, and 6 bases had no gene match. CDR3 in DNA: TGTGCCAGCAGCGAGCGGGAGAGAGGCTCCTACGAGCAGTACTTC. This encodes CASSERERGSYEQYF.

The gene calls are TRBV11-3 and TRBJ2-3, with TRBD2 matching 14 bases. Germline CDR1 SGHNT, CDR2 YENEEA. The CDR3 is 16 residues long. V shed 3 bases, J shed 5 bases, and the junction held 4 bases outside the gene matches. CDR3 sequence (DNA): TGTGCCAGCAGCTTTGGGACTAGCGGGAGTGGAGATACGCAGTATTTT. It is translated as CASSFGTSGSGDTQYF.

The V call is TRBV7-9, the J call TRBJ2-1; D uncertain. Trimming took 3 bases from V and 0 from J, leaving 6 bases between them. CDR3 length: 14 amino acids. Germline lookup yields CDR1 SEHNR and CDR2 FQNEAQ (reference sequence). The CDR3: CASSFSFSYNEQFF. As DNA, the CDR3 is TGTGCCAGCAGCTTCAGTTTCTCCTACAATGAGCAGTTCTTC.

The V and J genes are TRBV28 and TRBJ2-7, with 8 bases that match TRBD2. J lost 4 bases, V lost 5 bases, and 7 bases had no gene match. The germline V gene encodes CDR1 MDHEN and CDR2 SYDVKM. The CDR3 has 14 amino acids. As DNA, the CDR3 is TGTGCCAGCAGTCCAGCGGGAGTAGTTTACGAGCAGTACTTC. This sequence encodes CASSPAGVVYEQYF. The full variable domain, in which reference TRBV28 and TRBJ2-7 provide the parts outside the CDR3, is DVKVTQSSRYLVKRTGEKVFLECVQDMDHENMFWYRQDPGLGLRLIYFSYDVKMKEKGDIPEGYSVSREKKERFSLILESASTNQTSMYLCASSPAGVVYEQYFGPGTRLTVT.

The rearrangement uses TRBV11-2 and TRBJ1-2; possibly TRBD1 for D (5 bases). Germline V CDR1 and CDR2: SGHAT, FQNNGV. This CDR3 comprises 13 residues. Trimming stripped 5 bases from V and 2 bases from J, with 9 bases between. The CDR3 here is CASSPDSNYGYTF. CDR3 in DNA: TGTGCCAGCAGCCCCGACAGCAACTATGGCTACACCTTC.

The chain recombines TRBV18 with TRBJ2-3, with TRBD1 as a possible D gene (6 bases). With 5 bases removed from V and 4 bases from J, the gap between germline ends came to 16 bases. This CDR3 contains 15 residues. CDR1 is KGHSH, CDR2 LQKENI, per germline. CDR3 nucleotide sequence: TGTGCCAGCTCAACAAGGGGGAGAAGGGCAGATACGCAGTATTTT. Amino acids: CASSTRGRRADTQYF.

V is TRBV5-4 and J is TRBJ2-7, with 7 bases fitting TRBD2. Germline assignment: CDR1 SGHNT and CDR2 YYREEE (reference sequence). The CDR3 length is 14 residues. The V segment lost 1 base and the J segment 6 bases; nucleotides outside the gene matches: 7. CDR3 protein: CASSLYGLVAEQYF. CDR3 in DNA: TGTGCCAGCAGCTTGTATGGACTAGTGGCCGAGCAGTACTTC.

The chain recombines TRBV6-1 with TRBJ2-7; D is undetermined. V was clipped by 5 bases and J by 3 bases, with 5 bases between them. This CDR3 region has 11 residues. The germline V gene has CDR1 MNHNS and CDR2 SASEGT. CDR3 sequence (DNA): TGTGCCAGCAGTTATCTCTACGAGCAGTACTTC. It encodes CASSYLYEQYF.

The V and J genes are TRBV19 and TRBJ2-1; TRBD2 matches 8 bases. Germline CDR1 reads LNHDA; CDR2 reads SQIVND (reference sequence). With V trimmed by 7 bases and J by 0 bases, 8 bases remained unmatched. The CDR3 loop spans 16 amino acids. The DNA for the CDR3 is TGTGCCAGTAAAGCGGGGGCCCTCAGCTCCTACAATGAGCAGTTCTTC. This encodes CASKAGALSSYNEQFF.

The V and J genes are TRBV10-3 and TRBJ2-2, with D possibly matching TRBD1 (6 bases). V lost 6 bases, J lost 2 bases, and 10 bases lay in between. Per germline, CDR1 ENHRY and CDR2 SYGVKD. The CDR3 has 14 amino acids. In DNA, the CDR3 is TGTGCCATCAGCAGGGGTGGCAACACCGGGGAGCTGTTTTTT. As protein: CAISRGGNTGELFF.

V gene TRBV27 combines with J gene TRBJ1-2; 7 bases line up with TRBD1. The CDR3 is 14 amino acids. Germline V gene sequence: CDR1 MNHEY, CDR2 SMNVEV (reference sequence). The V gene end was trimmed by 5 bases and the J gene end by 3 bases; junction bases not matched to a gene: 6. The CDR3 nucleotides are TGTGCCAGCAGTCCAAACAGGGGCCACTATGGCTACACCTTC. This gives the protein CASSPNRGHYGYTF.

The V call is TRBV4-2, the J call TRBJ2-7, with 10 bases that match TRBD2. The germline CDR1 and CDR2 sequences are LGHNA and YNFKEQ. V lost 8 bases and J lost 3; bases outside the gene matches: 7. This CDR3 contains 14 residues. The CDR3 sequence: CASSSGTSDYEQYF. The CDR3 DNA reads TGTGCCAGCTCGTCCGGGACTAGCGACTACGAGCAGTACTTC.

The chain links TRBV4-3 to TRBJ2-2, with 10 bases lining up with TRBD2. The CDR3 is made up of 18 amino acids. In germline, CDR1 is LGHNA, CDR2 YSLEER. The trim removed 0 bases at V and 7 bases at J, leaving 11 bases unmatched. CDR3 in amino acids: CASSQEALAGVFSGELFF. The CDR3 DNA reads TGCGCCAGCAGCCAAGAAGCGCTAGCGGGAGTGTTTAGCGGGGAGCTGTTTTTT.

The rearrangement joins TRBV27 to TRBJ2-5; maybe TRBD2 (5 bases). The CDR3 extends over 15 amino acids. The ends were cut back, 6 bases at V and 3 bases at J, with 17 bases in the middle. Germline lookup yields CDR1 MNHEY and CDR2 SMNVEV (reference sequence). CDR3 residues: CASRPRALREETQYF. The CDR3 DNA sequence: TGTGCCAGCAGGCCGCGGGCCCTGCGTGAAGAGACCCAGTACTTC.

V is TRBV7-9 and J is TRBJ2-3, with TRBD1 matching over 8 bases. There are 17 residues in the CDR3. Unmatched junction bases numbered 10, after V lost 5 bases and J lost 0 bases. Germline CDR1 SEHNR, CDR2 FQNEAQ (reference sequence). The chain's CDR3 is CASSVRGTGRSTDTQYF. CDR3 DNA sequence: TGTGCCAGCAGCGTTAGGGGGACAGGTCGGAGCACAGATACGCAGTATTTT. Together with reference TRBV7-9 and TRBJ2-3, the CDR3 gives the full variable domain: DTGVSQNPRHKITKRGQNVTFRCDPISEHNRLYWYRQTLGQGPEFLTYFQNEAQLEKSRLLSDRFSAERPKGSFSTLEIQRTEQGDSAMYLCASSVRGTGRSTDTQYFGPGTRLTVL.

This chain connects TRBV5-1 to TRBJ1-3; D is perhaps TRBD1 (6 bases). The V end was cut by 4 bases, the J end by 1 base, with 9 bases between. Germline V CDR1 and CDR2: SGHRS, YFSETQ. This CDR3 is built from 14 residues. The CDR3 DNA follows: TGCGCCAGCAGCGCTACAGGGTCTGGAAACACCATATATTTT. Translating gives CASSATGSGNTIYF.

Here the CDR3 reads CASSRHSLHIIQGNTEAFF. The DNA of the CDR3 is TGTGCCAGCAGCCGCCATTCGTTGCACATTATACAGGGGAACACTGAAGCTTTCTTT. The rearrangement links TRBV7-9 to TRBJ1-1; D perhaps matches TRBD1 (6 bases). This CDR3 region has 19 residues. Trimming pared 5 bases from V and 1 base from J, leaving 26 bases between. In germline, CDR1 is SEHNR, CDR2 FQNEAQ (reference sequence).

The chain uses TRBV4-2 and TRBJ2-7, with TRBD2 matching 7 bases. Germline-derived CDR1 and CDR2 are LGHNA and YNFKEQ. Trimming at V came to 0 bases and at J to 0 bases, leaving 8 bases not matched to a gene. This CDR3 has 17 residues. This CDR3 reads CASSQDPTSADSYEQYF. As DNA, the CDR3 is TGTGCCAGCAGCCAAGACCCCACTAGCGCAGACTCCTACGAGCAGTACTTC.

This chain uses TRBV7-3 with TRBJ1-2; D might be TRBD1 (5 bases). Trimming took 0 bases from V and 14 from J, leaving 19 bases between them. The length of the CDR3 is 14 residues. Germline assignment: CDR1 SGHTA and CDR2 FQGTGA. As DNA, the CDR3 is TGTGCCAGCAGCTTAACGGGGGGAGGCACCGCGGCGACCTTC. Residues: CASSLTGGGTAATF.